This T cell receptor beta chain was obtained from a study of identical twins. Germline V gene data show CDR1 as SQVTM and CDR2 as ANQGSEA. V lost 7 bases to trimming and J lost 2 bases, with 20 bases between them. This CDR3 is 16 amino acids long. Study findings and constraints: Carriage of fewer insertions was seen in abundant cord blood beta clonotypes, whereas memory repertoires showed none. Sharing of beta out-of-frame sequences by twins showed a weaker excess. Recombination models fit unrelated individuals' TCR alpha sharing but underestimated twins'.

As regards this clonotype: What it binds is not known.

One entry per CDR3 protein, called by TCRdb with MiXCR from the 5' RACE reads. The sample shows under 900,000 distinct CDR3 sequences, roughly an eighth of them seen only once. This sample also appeared in a second study, on yellow fever vaccine responses in identical twins.

This rearrangement joins TRBV29-1 to TRBJ2-2, with D possibly TRBD2 on 8 matching bases. Material: PBMCs. This TCR came from a woman between 18 and 30 years old in good health. In nucleotides, the CDR3 is TGCAGCGCCTCCTCACGGGAGGGGGCAAACACCGGGGAGCTGTTTTTT. Translation gives CSASSREGANTGELFF.